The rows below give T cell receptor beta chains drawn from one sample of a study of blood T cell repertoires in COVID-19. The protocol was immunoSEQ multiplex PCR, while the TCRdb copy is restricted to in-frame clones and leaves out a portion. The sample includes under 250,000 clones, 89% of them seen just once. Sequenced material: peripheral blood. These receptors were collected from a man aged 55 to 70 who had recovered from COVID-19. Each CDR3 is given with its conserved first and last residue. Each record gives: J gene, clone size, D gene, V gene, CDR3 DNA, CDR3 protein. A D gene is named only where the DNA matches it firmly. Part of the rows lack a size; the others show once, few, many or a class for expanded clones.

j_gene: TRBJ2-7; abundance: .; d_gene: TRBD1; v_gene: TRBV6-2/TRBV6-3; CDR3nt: TGTGCCAGCAGCCCTCGGACAGGTGTCTCCTACGAGCAGTACTTC; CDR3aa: CASSPRTGVSYEQYF
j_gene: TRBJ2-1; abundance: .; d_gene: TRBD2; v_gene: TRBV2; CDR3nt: TGTGCCACCGTGGCGGGAGTGGTCTACAATGAGCAGTTCTTC; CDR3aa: CATVAGVVYNEQFF
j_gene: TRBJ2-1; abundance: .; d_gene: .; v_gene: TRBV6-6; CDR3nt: TGTGCCAGCATTCTCCGTCAGGGGGGATTATACAATGAGCAGTTCTTC; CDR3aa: CASILRQGGLYNEQFF
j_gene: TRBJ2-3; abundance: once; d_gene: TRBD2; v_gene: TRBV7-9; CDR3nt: TGTGCCAGCAGCCCTTTCCTAGCGGACGACCAGGATACGCAGTATTTT; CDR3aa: CASSPFLADDQDTQYF
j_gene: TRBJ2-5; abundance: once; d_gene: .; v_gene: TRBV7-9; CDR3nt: TGTGCCAGCAGCTTAGACTTAACGGGGGAGACCCAGTACTTC; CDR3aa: CASSLDLTGETQYF
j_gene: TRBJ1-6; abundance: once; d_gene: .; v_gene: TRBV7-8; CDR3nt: TGTGCCAGCAGCTCTGAGGGGGGGAGCTCCTATAATTCACCCCTCCACTTT; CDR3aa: CASSSEGGSSYNSPLHF
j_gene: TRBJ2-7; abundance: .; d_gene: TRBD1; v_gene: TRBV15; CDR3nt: TGTGCCACCAGCAGAGCCCCCGGACAGGGGAACTACGAGCAGTACTTC; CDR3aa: CATSRAPGQGNYEQYF
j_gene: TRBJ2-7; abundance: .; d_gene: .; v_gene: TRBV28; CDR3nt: TGTGCCAGCAGTTCCCGGTCAATCCTTCTCTACGAGCAGTACTTC; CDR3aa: CASSSRSILLYEQYF
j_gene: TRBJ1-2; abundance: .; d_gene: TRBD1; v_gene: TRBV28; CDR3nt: TGTGCCAGCAGGACAGGGGGCTGGTATGGCTACACCTTC; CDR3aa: CASRTGGWYGYTF
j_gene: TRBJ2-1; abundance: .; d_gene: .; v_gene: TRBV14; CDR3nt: TGTGCCAGCAGCCAAGAACTAGTTTTCAATGAGCAGTTCTTC; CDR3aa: CASSQELVFNEQFF
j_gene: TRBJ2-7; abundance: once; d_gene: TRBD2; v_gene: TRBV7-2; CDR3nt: TGTGCCAGCAGCCCAGCTCCTAGCGGGGGCTACGAGCAGTACTTC; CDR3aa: CASSPAPSGGYEQYF
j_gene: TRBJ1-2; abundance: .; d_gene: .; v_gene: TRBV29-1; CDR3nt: TGCAGCGGTGGGGTAACAGGGCAGGTCGGCTACACCTTC; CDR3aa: CSGGVTGQVGYTF
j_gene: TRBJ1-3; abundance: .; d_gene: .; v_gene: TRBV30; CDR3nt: TGTGCCTGGACCACAGGGCCTGGAAACACCATATATTTT; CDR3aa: CAWTTGPGNTIYF
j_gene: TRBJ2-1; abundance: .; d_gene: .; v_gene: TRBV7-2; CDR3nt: TGTGCCAGCAGCTTAGTATGGCGGGGTGAGCAGTTCTTC; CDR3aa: CASSLVWRGEQFF
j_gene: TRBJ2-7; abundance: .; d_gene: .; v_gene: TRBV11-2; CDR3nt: TGTGCCAGCAGCCCCGACAGGAACGAGCAGTACTTC; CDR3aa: CASSPDRNEQYF
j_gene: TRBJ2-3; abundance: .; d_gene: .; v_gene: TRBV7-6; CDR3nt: TGTGCCAGCAGCTTAGACACGGGGGGCTACACAGATACGCAGTATTTT; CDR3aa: CASSLDTGGYTDTQYF
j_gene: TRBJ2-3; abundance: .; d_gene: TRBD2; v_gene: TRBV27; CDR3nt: TGTGCCAGCAGTCCCCTAGCGGGAGGGCGGGGAGATACGCAGTATTTT; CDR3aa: CASSPLAGGRGDTQYF
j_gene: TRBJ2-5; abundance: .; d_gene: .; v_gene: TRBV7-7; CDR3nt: TGTGCCAGCAGCTCAGGGATTGGTCAAGAGACCCAGTACTTC; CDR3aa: CASSSGIGQETQYF
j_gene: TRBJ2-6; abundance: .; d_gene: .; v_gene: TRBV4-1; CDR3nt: TGCGCCAGCAGCCAGTCAGGGTACCAGGCTGGGGCCAACGTCCTGACTTTC; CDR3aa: CASSQSGYQAGANVLTF
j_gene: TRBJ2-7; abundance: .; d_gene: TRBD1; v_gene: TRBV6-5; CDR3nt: TGTGCCAGCAGTCGGGACAGGAGCTCCTACGAGCAGTACTTC; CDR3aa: CASSRDRSSYEQYF